This entry concerns a single T cell receptor beta chain. This clone's antigen is unknown. No base quality information exists; no much larger clone differs at one position. The data stem from a study of long-term antiretroviral therapy in people with HIV (dated by TCRdb to between 2021 and 2023). Regarding the research as a whole: The earliest samples were collected approximately a decade before the 2015 WHO recommendation for immediate ART, a period when ART was typically delayed until CD4 counts fell. Whether ART initiation and durable HIV suppression were associated with changes in peripheral blood TRB repertoire composition and diversity was tested in a retrospective serial study. A total of under 250 cryopreserved PBMC samples were contributed to the cohort by 30 adults with confirmed HIV infection, with samples collected serially over a mean of 6 years (range 1-12). Of the roughly 30 participants with HIV, eleven were female. Test extractions of a monoclonal T-cell line alongside 33 polyclonal samples showed no cross-contamination during QIAcube processing. Results and caveats for the whole study, not just this receptor: Inferences about post-ART repertoire changes were limited because no data were available on ART adherence, viral resistance or therapy changes. Because pre-ART samples had limited cell numbers, unsorted PBMC were profiled rather than sorted CD4+ and CD8+ T cells. Starting ART was linked to a significant rise in TRB diversity, yet even after long-term ART the diversity remained significantly lower than in transplant donor controls. Compared with controls, HIV repertoires had narrower CDR3 length ranges, and the network structure pointed to an antigen-experienced repertoire that shifted only slightly toward naive after ART. Expanded TRB clones identified before ART initiation dominated the repertoire across all time points, though the dominance fluctuated and decreased in many PLHIV after ART. Samples dated from the mid-2000s to the late 2010s, and the ART regimens used may be less effective than current ones. Limited PBMC availability meant only the TCR beta chain was sequenced, without alpha chain pairing.

To be included, a participant needed at least one PBMC sample from before ART initiation plus at least two post-ART samples. Treatment was received in the United States of America by all participants with HIV. Cryopreserved samples of roughly 0.85-11 million PBMC were thawed and washed before DNA extraction. At the time of the earliest PBMC sample for each participant with HIV, ages ranged from about 23 to 60 years. PBMC samples from each participant spanned 1-4 timepoints before ART initiation and 2-8 timepoints after ART initiation, with a median of 7 samples. For every participant, serial HIV viral load, CD4+ T-cell count, ART history and demographic data were obtained. A Qiagen kit on a QIAcube was used to extract genomic DNA from unsorted PBMC, with samples processed in batches of 12. The immunoSEQ hsTCRB v3.0 assay was used at survey level resolution to sequence the TRB variable region. A depth of roughly 35,000-55,000 T-cell genomes per sample was targeted for TRB sequencing. Pooled TRB libraries were sequenced on an Illumina MiSeq with a v3 150-cycle kit. Regarding the original processing steps: Repertoire analysis was performed in R inside a reproducible Nextflow workflow that covered QC, data transformation and analysis. LymphoSeq2, an R package for exploring AIRR-Seq data, was used to implement the custom analyses. After excluding a few samples that yielded fewer than 5000 total TRB sequences, under 200 HIV repertoires remained for analysis. Among the approximately 200 retained HIV repertoires, some 60 were collected before ART initiation and 120 to 140 were collected after ART initiation. Repertoires were downsampled to 5000 TRB nucleotide sequences, with summary statistics averaged over 100 downsampling iterations. Only TRB sequences with CDR3 regions of at least seven amino acids were retained for analysis. A Shannon entropy-derived clonality score and the Gini coefficient were used to measure diversity. Repertoire networks linked the top 5000 CDR3 amino acid sequences whenever two sequences differed by an edit distance of one. For TRB CDR3 amino acid sequences, antigen specificity groups and MHC restriction were predicted with GLIPH2. To flag known associations with CMV, EBV, HIV or tissue antigens, CDR3 amino acid sequences were compared against VDJdb and McPAS-TCR. Pre-ART, post-ART and control groups were compared with Wilcoxon signed-rank tests and Holm-Bonferroni correction. This is the immuneACCESS table as TCRdb keeps it, with only in-frame sequences that have V and J called. A part of the clones is gone; compared with another copy, unresolved V genes explain less than half, and the rest is unexplained. Clone size and the V and J calls come from that table; the DNA yielded D and trimming. The sample yields tens of thousands of clones; less than 80% were counted once. Approximately 11% of the sample belongs to the ten largest clones.

The CDR3 contains 13 residues, cysteine and phenylalanine counted. Left in the record is the CDR3 DNA by itself, 39 bases read in frame from the first base. Per the germline V gene, SGHVS is the CDR1 and FNYEAQ is the CDR2. V is cut back by 8 bases and J by 2 bases, with 6 bases in the junction unmatched. This clonotype was obtained from a woman in her forties with HIV. The starting material was unsorted PBMCs, obtained 1.1 years before starting antiretroviral therapy. The V and J segments used are TRBV7-6 and TRBJ2-7; 7 bases in the middle match TRBD1. The CDR3 is CASGSGQPYEQYF. In nucleotides, the sequence is TGTGCCAGCGGCTCGGGACAGCCCTACGAGCAGTACTTC.